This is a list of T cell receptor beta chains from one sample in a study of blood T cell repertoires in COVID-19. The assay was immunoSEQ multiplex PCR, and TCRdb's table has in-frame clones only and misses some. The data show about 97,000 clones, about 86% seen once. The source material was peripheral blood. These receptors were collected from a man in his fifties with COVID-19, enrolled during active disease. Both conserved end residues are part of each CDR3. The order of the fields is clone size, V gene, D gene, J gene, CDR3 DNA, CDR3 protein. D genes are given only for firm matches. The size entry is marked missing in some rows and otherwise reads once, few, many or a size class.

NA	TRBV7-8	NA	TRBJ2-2	TGTGCCAGCAGCTTAGCTTGGGGGCCGGCGACCGGGGAGCTGTTTTTT	CASSLAWGPATGELFF
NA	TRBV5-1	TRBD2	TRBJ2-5	TGCGCCAGCAGCTTTAGCGGGGGGGTCCAAGAGACCCAGTACTTC	CASSFSGGVQETQYF
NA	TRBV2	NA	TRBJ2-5	TGTGCCGGAAAAACAGGGTTGGAGACCCAGTACTTC	CAGKTGLETQYF
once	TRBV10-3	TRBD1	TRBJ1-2	TGTGCCATCGGGGTGCAGGGGGGCTATGGCTACACCTTC	CAIGVQGGYGYTF
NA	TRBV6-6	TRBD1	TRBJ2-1	TGTGCCAGCAGTTACGGAAGGGGGCTGGAACAAGGTGAGCAGTTCTTC	CASSYGRGLEQGEQFF
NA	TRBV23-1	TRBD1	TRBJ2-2	TGCGCCAGCAGTCAATCGGAAGGACAGGCCGCCGGGGAGCTGTTTTTT	CASSQSEGQAAGELFF
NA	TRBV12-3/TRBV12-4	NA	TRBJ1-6	TGTGCCAGCAGTTTCCAGGGTTCACCCCTCCACTTT	CASSFQGSPLHF
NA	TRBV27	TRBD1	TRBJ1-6	TGTGCCAGCAGTTCTGACCGGACAGGGGAAAGAAGGAATAATTCACCCCTCCACTTT	CASSSDRTGERRNNSPLHF
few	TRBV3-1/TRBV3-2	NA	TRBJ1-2	TGTGCCAGCAGCCAACTTGCAGGGACTAGCTATGGCTACACCTTC	CASSQLAGTSYGYTF
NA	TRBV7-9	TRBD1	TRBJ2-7	TGTGCCAGCAGCCCCCGGACAGGACACTACGAGCAGTACTTC	CASSPRTGHYEQYF
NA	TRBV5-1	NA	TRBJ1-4	TGCGCCAGCAGCCCGGAAGGGGAATCTAATGAAAAACTGTTTTTT	CASSPEGESNEKLFF
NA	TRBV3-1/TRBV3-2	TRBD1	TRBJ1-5	TGTGCCAGCAGCCCCGGGACAGGGGGTTATATCAATCAGCCCCAGCATTTT	CASSPGTGGYINQPQHF
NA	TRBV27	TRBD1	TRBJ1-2	TGTGCCAGCAGTACGGCGGGACAGGGGTCCTATGGCTACACCTTC	CASSTAGQGSYGYTF
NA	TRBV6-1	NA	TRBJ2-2	TGTGCCAGCAGTGACTTGGGCCCGGGGGAGGTCGGGGAGCTGTTTTTT	CASSDLGPGEVGELFF
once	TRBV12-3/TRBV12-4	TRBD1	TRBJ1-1	TGTGCCAGCAGTTTAAACAGGGGAACTGAAGCTTTCTTT	CASSLNRGTEAFF
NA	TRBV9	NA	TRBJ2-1	TGTGCCAGCAGCGAGGACAGCTCCTACAATGAGCAGTTCTTC	CASSEDSSYNEQFF
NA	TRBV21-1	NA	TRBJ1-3	TGTGCCAGCATCTATGATCGACAGGGAAACACCATATATTTT	CASIYDRQGNTIYF
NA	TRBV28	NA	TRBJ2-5	TGTGCCAGCGCGGGACGACAACAACAAGAGACCCAGTACTTC	CASAGRQQQETQYF
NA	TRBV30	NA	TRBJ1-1	TGTGCCTGGGCTTCACAGGAAAATACTGAAGCTTTCTTT	CAWASQENTEAFF
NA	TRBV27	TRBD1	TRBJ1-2	TGTGCCAGCATCGGACAGGGGGACTATGGCTACACCTTC	CASIGQGDYGYTF
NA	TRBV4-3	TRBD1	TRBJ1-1	TGCGCCAGCAGCCGGGACAGGGGCGGGAACACTGAAGCTTTCTTT	CASSRDRGGNTEAFF
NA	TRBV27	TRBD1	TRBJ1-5	TGTGCCAGCAGAGGAAGACAGGGTGACAGCAATCAGCCCCAGCATTTT	CASRGRQGDSNQPQHF
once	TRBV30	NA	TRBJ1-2	TGTGCCTGGGCATATGGACAGTCGGGCTACACCTTC	CAWAYGQSGYTF
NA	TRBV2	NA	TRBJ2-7	TGTGCCAGCATGGACATAAAATATTCCTACGAGCAGTACTTC	CASMDIKYSYEQYF
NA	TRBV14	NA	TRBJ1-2	TGTGCCAGCAGCCAAACGCGGACAGCCTATGGCTACACCTTC	CASSQTRTAYGYTF
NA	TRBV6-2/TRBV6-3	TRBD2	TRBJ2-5	TGTGCCAGCAGTTACAGAGCCTGGACTAGCGGGGGCAATCAAGAGACCCAGTACTTC	CASSYRAWTSGGNQETQYF
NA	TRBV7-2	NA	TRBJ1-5	TGTGCCAGCAGCTTATCCCCCGGCGGTATAGGCGGAGGAGGAAAGCATTTT	CASSLSPGGIGGGGKHF
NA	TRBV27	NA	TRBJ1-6	TGTGCCAGCAGTTCCAACCCCCAGGGTGATAATTCACCCCTCCACTTT	CASSSNPQGDNSPLHF
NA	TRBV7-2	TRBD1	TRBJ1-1	TGTGCCAGCAGCACGATTATTTCGGGACAGATGAACACTGAAGCTTTCTTT	CASSTIISGQMNTEAFF
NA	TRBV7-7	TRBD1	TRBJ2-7	TGTGCTAGCAGCTTAGGACAGGGCTCCCACGAGCAGTACTTC	CASSLGQGSHEQYF
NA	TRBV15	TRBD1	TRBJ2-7	TGTGCCACCAGCAGACCTCCGGGACAGGGAGCCGAGCAGTACTTC	CATSRPPGQGAEQYF
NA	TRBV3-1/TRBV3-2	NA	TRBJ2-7	TGTGCCAGCAGCCATAGCAACAGGGATTCCTACGAGCAGTACTTC	CASSHSNRDSYEQYF
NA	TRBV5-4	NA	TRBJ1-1	TGTGCCAGCAGCTTTTCGGGGAGGAACACTGAAGCTTTCTTT	CASSFSGRNTEAFF
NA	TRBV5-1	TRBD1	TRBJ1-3	TGCGCCAGCAGCTTGGAGGGACAGGGAAACACCATATATTTT	CASSLEGQGNTIYF
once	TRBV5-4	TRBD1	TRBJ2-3	TGTGCCAGCACCTCGGACAGGGGGACCACAGATACGCAGTATTTT	CASTSDRGTTDTQYF
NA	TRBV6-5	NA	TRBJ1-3	TGTGCCAGCAGTACTGACTCTGGAAACACCATATATTTT	CASSTDSGNTIYF
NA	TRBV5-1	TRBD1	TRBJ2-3	TGCGCCAGCAGCTTGACTGGACAGGGCATCACAGATACGCAGTATTTT	CASSLTGQGITDTQYF
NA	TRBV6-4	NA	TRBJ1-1	TGTGCCAGCACCGCTAGTCCAGGGAACGGTGAAGCTTTCTTT	CASTASPGNGEAFF
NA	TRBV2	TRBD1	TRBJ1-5	TGTGCCAGCAGTTCCGGGACAGGGCGCAATCAGCCCCAGCATTTT	CASSSGTGRNQPQHF
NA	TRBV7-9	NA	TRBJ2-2	TGTGCCAGCAGCCCGGTCTTCGCAAAAAACGAGGACACCGGGGAGCTGTTTTTT	CASSPVFAKNEDTGELFF
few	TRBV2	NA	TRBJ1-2	TGTGCCAGCAGTGAAGGAAGAGGGCAGGTGAGCTACACCTTC	CASSEGRGQVSYTF
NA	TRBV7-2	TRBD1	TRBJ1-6	TGTGCCAGCAGCGCAGGGGGTAACTATAATTCACCCCTCCACTTT	CASSAGGNYNSPLHF
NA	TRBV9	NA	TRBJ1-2	TGTGCCAGCGGCCCCCTGGACACCTTC	CASGPLDTF
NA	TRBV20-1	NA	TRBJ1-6	TGCAGTGCTAGTCGGACGGCGCCGCGGGGGTCACCCCTCCACTTT	CSASRTAPRGSPLHF
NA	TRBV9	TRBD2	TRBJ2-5	TGTGCCAGCAGCGTAATTGGGGTAGCGGGGGGCCAAGAGACCCAGTACTTC	CASSVIGVAGGQETQYF
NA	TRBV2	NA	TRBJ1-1	TGTGCCAGCGGTAGGGGTGTCACTGAAGCTTTCTTT	CASGRGVTEAFF
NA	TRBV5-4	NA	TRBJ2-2	TGTGCCAGCAGCTTGGCCACAGCCACCGGGGAGCTGTTTTTT	CASSLATATGELFF
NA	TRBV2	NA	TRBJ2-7	TGTGCCAGCACCCAGTCCTACGAGCAGTACTTC	CASTQSYEQYF
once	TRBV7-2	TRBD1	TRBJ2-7	TGTGCCAGCAGCCCCTCGGGACAGAGAAGAAAATCCTACGAGCAGTACTTC	CASSPSGQRRKSYEQYF
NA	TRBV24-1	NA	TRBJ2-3	TGTGCCACCAGTGATTACAGGACAGCCACAGATACGCAGTATTTT	CATSDYRTATDTQYF
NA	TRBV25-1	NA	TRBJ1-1	TGTGCCAGCAGTGAGAGAAGGAACACTGAAGCTTTCTTT	CASSERRNTEAFF